The present entry profiles one T cell receptor beta chain with its context. This specimen belongs to a study of cytomegalovirus exposure and HLA in healthy donors. PCR primers comprised 60 Vbeta and 13 Jbeta primers. TCRdb's table, derived via immunoSEQ multiplex PCR, lists solely in-frame clones and lacks some. Altogether over 110,000 clones are present, 82% being singletons, with the ten largest covering 2% to 3%. This TCR was sampled from a male donor in good health and CMV-seronegative. Sequenced material: PBMCs.

The CDR3 is CASSLRGSTEAFF. CDR3 DNA: TGTGCCAGCAGCTTGAGGGGGAGCACTGAAGCTTTCTTT. The V and J genes are TRBV5-4 and TRBJ1-1; D possibly corresponds to TRBD1 (6 bases). The CDR3 spans 13 residues. V lost 1 base and J lost 4, with 8 bases in between. Per the germline V gene, CDR1 is SGHNT and CDR2 is YYREEE (reference sequence).